This TCR beta chain was identified in a study of blood T cell repertoires in COVID-19. In the study overall: COVID-19 samples, acute and convalescent, were from the United States, Italy and Spain. Nucleic acid was either cDNA or gDNA, and it came from T cells, B-cell-depleted T cells, or PBMCs.

J gave up 4 bases and V 5 bases, and 6 bases lay outside the gene matches. This CDR3 contains 15 residues. The germline CDR1 and CDR2 sequences are MNHNY and SVGAGI (reference sequence). Those enrolled in Seattle joined during active infection and were followed longitudinally afterward. Authors' methods: Amplifying reference gene primers gave estimates of nucleated cell counts. Repertoires were generated with immunoSEQ multiplex PCR, while TCRdb's copy carries only in-frame clones and drops some. The D gene and trimming were derived from the DNA, and the V and J assignments and clone size from that table. The sample has around 200,000 clones, 83% seen once.

The specimen was peripheral blood. The receptor was derived from a woman aged 30 to 39 with COVID-19, enrolled during active disease. This chain joins TRBV6-6 and TRBJ1-4; 8 bases agree with TRBD1. The CDR3 region is CASSPWTGLNEKLFF. The DNA for the CDR3 is TGTGCCAGCAGTCCATGGACAGGGCTTAATGAAAAACTGTTTTTT.